These 10 T cell receptor beta chains came from one sample sequenced in a study of Ad26.COV2.S vaccination and SARS-CoV-2 variants. The data were produced by immunoSEQ multiplex PCR, yet TCRdb's version contains in-frame clones alone and is incomplete. Altogether about 180,000 clones are present, 87% being singletons, with the ten largest covering around 6.3%. Sequences were derived from peripheral blood, sampled after recovery from COVID-19. The origin of the receptors is a human donor who had recovered from COVID-19.

The chain employs TRBV19 and TRBJ1-1, with D perhaps TRBD1 (5 bases). CDR3 size: 13 residues. V shed 3 bases and J shed 5 bases, with 10 bases lying between them. The germline V gene has CDR1 LNHDA and CDR2 SQIVND (reference sequence). The CDR3 DNA follows: TGTGCCAGTAGTATGATAGGGGAGACTGAAGCTTTCTTT. It is translated as CASSMIGETEAFF. Using reference TRBV19 and TRBJ1-1 for the parts outside the CDR3, the full variable domain is DGGITQSPKYLFRKEGQNVTLSCEQNLNHDAMYWYRQDPGQGLRLIYYSQIVNDFQKGDIAEGYSVSREKKESFPLTVTSAQKNPTAFYLCASSMIGETEAFFGQGTRLTVV.

V gene TRBV4-1 combines with J gene TRBJ1-2, with D unclear. CDR1 and CDR2 from the germline V gene are MGHRA and YSYEKL. Deletions cut 0 bases from V and 2 bases from J, with 7 bases between. The CDR3 runs to 14 residues. The CDR3 loop is CASSQDYTNYGYTF. CDR3 sequence (DNA): TGCGCCAGCAGCCAAGATTACACAAACTATGGCTACACCTTC.

The J gene is TRBJ1-1, the V gene TRBV7-9, with D unclear. V lost 1 base and J lost 6, with 9 bases in between. Germline values: CDR1 SEHNR, CDR2 FQNEAQ (reference sequence). This CDR3 comprises 13 residues. The CDR3 loop reads CASSLVGRSEAFF. CDR3 DNA: TGTGCCAGCAGCTTAGTCGGCAGGTCTGAAGCTTTCTTT.

The chain links TRBV18 to TRBJ2-7; D tentatively reads TRBD1 or TRBD2 (5 bases each). Germline V gene data show CDR1 as KGHSH and CDR2 as LQKENI. The CDR3 runs 13 residues. The germline V and J ends were trimmed by 4 bases and 5 bases, with 12 bases remaining between them. CDR3 nucleotides: TGTGCCAGCTCACGGGACGCCCGGAACGAGCAGTACTTC. Translated: CASSRDARNEQYF.

This clone occurred a few times. The V gene is TRBV5-1, the J gene TRBJ2-3, with D possibly matching TRBD1 (5 bases). CDR3 length equals 15 residues. Germline values: CDR1 SGHRS, CDR2 YFSETQ. V was trimmed by 4 bases and J by 2 bases, leaving 14 bases between them. CDR3: CASSLGQTPTDTQYF. DNA of the CDR3: TGCGCCAGCAGCCTGGGGCAGACTCCCACAGATACGCAGTATTTT.

The chain is built from TRBV7-2 and TRBJ2-5; 8 positions agree with TRBD2. The CDR3 is 13 amino acids. CDR1 is SGHTA, CDR2 FQGNSA, per germline. J gave up 5 bases and V 8 bases, and 7 bases lay outside the gene matches. CDR3 sequence: CASGLAGRETQYF. CDR3 in DNA: TGTGCCAGCGGTTTAGCGGGGAGGGAGACCCAGTACTTC.

This clone was seen only a few times. V usage is TRBV7-9 and J usage is TRBJ2-1; D is unresolved. This CDR3 is built from 12 residues. Germline V CDR1 and CDR2: SEHNR, FQNEAQ (reference sequence). V dropped 6 bases and J dropped 6 bases, with 9 bases sitting between them. The chain's CDR3 is CASSRTGNEQFF. In DNA, the CDR3 is TGTGCCAGCAGTCGGACGGGCAATGAGCAGTTCTTC.

This clone was found once. V usage is TRBV3-1 (or the pseudogene TRBV3-2) and J usage is TRBJ2-5; TRBD2 is a possible D gene (5 bases). CDR1 and CDR2 from the germline V gene are LGHDT and YNNKEL (reference sequence). The CDR3 consists of 15 residues. The V gene lost 5 bases and the J gene lost 4 bases, with 17 bases spanning the gap. The CDR3 reads CASSYITGVGETQYF. CDR3 DNA sequence: TGTGCCAGCAGCTATATCACCGGGGTCGGAGAGACCCAGTACTTC.

This chain connects TRBV13 to TRBJ1-1; D gene ambiguous. Germline CDR1 PRHDT, CDR2 FYEKMQ (reference sequence). This CDR3 has 13 amino acids. Trimming cost V 0 bases and J 3 bases, with 5 bases left between them. CDR3 bases: TGTGCCAGCAGCTTAGGTGCGGACACTGAAGCTTTCTTT. Its translation is CASSLGADTEAFF.

J is TRBJ2-5 and V is TRBV10-3; 9 nucleotides line up with TRBD2. Germline CDR1 reads ENHRY; CDR2 reads SYGVKD. The junction had 8 bases not matched to a gene; V was cut back by 3 bases and J by 3 bases. CDR3 length: 16 residues. The CDR3 protein is CAISDPLAGYEETQYF. The CDR3 DNA reads TGTGCCATCAGTGACCCCCTAGCGGGATACGAAGAGACCCAGTACTTC.